Below, 23 T cell receptor beta chains from the same sample are listed, as sequenced in a study of patients and donors after allogeneic stem cell transplantation (dated by TCRdb to 2018 to 2020). The library came from RT-PCR. Sequencing was performed on a NextSeq 550. The raw public data were reprocessed by TCRdb itself: fastp quality trimming at Q25, MiXCR clonotype calling, in-frame beta chains only. CDR3 protein duplicates are merged, each entry listing the most common genes and DNA. The sample yields 900,000 to 1,000,000 distinct CDR3 sequences; about a sixth were counted once. The ten largest clonotypes hold around 6% of the sample. Sequencing was done on a sample of blood, either unsorted or a sorted T cell fraction (not recorded which). The receptors here all came from a human donor who was either an allogeneic HSCT recipient or a stem cell or donor lymphocyte infusion donor (not recorded which). It is not recorded whose cells these are; they may come from a transplant donor.

This clonotype was seen a handful of times. V and J are TRBV12-3 or TRBV12-4 and TRBJ1-1, with TRBD1 as a possible D gene (5 bases). The length of the CDR3 is 16 residues. V lost 2 bases, J lost 5 bases, and 18 bases lay in between. The CDR3: CASSLNVPGGKTEAFF. CDR3 coding DNA: TGTGCCAGCAGTTTAAATGTTCCGGGGGGAAAGACTGAAGCTTTCTTT.

The chain uses TRBV29-1 and TRBJ1-2; D not certain. The CDR3 length is 12 residues. The germline V gene encodes CDR1 SQVTM and CDR2 ANQGSEA. The V end lost 3 bases, the J end lost 6 bases, and 11 bases lay between the germline ends. CDR3 sequence reads: CSVDTRRNGYTF. In DNA, the CDR3 is TGCAGCGTTGATACACGCAGAAATGGCTACACCTTC.

This clonotype was seen a handful of times. The chain has TRBV6-1 and TRBJ2-3; D possibly corresponds to TRBD2 (5 bases). Trimming took off 10 bases at V and 2 bases at J, with 16 bases between the two ends. Per germline, CDR1 MNHNS and CDR2 SASEGT. This CDR3 spans 14 amino acids. The CDR3 sequence is CATRPGSYTDTQYF. The CDR3 DNA follows: TGTGCCACCCGACCGGGGTCCTACACAGATACGCAGTATTTT.

This clonotype was seen a few times. The chain uses TRBV20-1 and TRBJ1-6, with TRBD1 matching over 12 bases. CDR1 is DFQATT and CDR2 is SNEGSKA in the germline V gene (reference sequence). The CDR3 sequence is 16 residues long. V trimming: 1 base; J trimming: 5 bases; junction bases outside the gene matches: 3. For the CDR3, the DNA is TGCAGTGCTAGAGGCGGGACAGGGGGCCATAATTCACCCCTCCACTTT. It encodes CSARGGTGGHNSPLHF.

The J gene is TRBJ2-7, the V gene TRBV5-1, with 8 bases matching TRBD1. Germline values: CDR1 SGHRS, CDR2 YFSETQ. The CDR3 extends over 14 amino acids. V dropped 4 bases and J dropped 7; count of bases not matched to a gene: 10. Here the CDR3 reads CASSATGAKWEQYF. In DNA, the CDR3 is TGCGCCAGCAGCGCGACAGGGGCTAAGTGGGAGCAGTACTTC. The full variable domain, with the rest looked up from reference TRBV5-1 and TRBJ2-7, is KAGVTQTPRYLIKTRGQQVTLSCSPISGHRSVSWYQQTPGQGLQFLFEYFSETQRNKGNFPGRFSGRQFSNSRSEMNVSTLELGDSALYLCASSATGAKWEQYFGPGTRLTVT.

This clonotype occurred a few times. The gene calls are TRBV15 and TRBJ1-5; D unclear. The V gene's germline CDR1 is LNHNV and CDR2 YYDKDF (reference sequence). The CDR3 spans 16 residues. Trimming pared 1 base from V and 0 bases from J, leaving 10 bases between. This CDR3 is CATSRVGFNSNQPQHF. CDR3 coding DNA: TGTGCCACCAGCAGAGTTGGATTTAATAGCAATCAGCCCCAGCATTTT.

V and J are TRBV7-9 and TRBJ1-2; D gene uncertain. With 1 base removed from V and 7 bases from J, the gap between germline ends came to 19 bases. This CDR3 has 16 amino acids. Germline CDR1 reads SEHNR; CDR2 reads FQNEAQ (reference sequence). Here the CDR3 DNA reads TGTGCCAGCAGCTTAGATGGTCAGATTACGCACGGTGGCTACACCTTC. Encoded protein: CASSLDGQITHGGYTF. The whole variable domain, filled in from reference TRBV7-9 and TRBJ1-2, reads DTGVSQNPRHKITKRGQNVTFRCDPISEHNRLYWYRQTLGQGPEFLTYFQNEAQLEKSRLLSDRFSAERPKGSFSTLEIQRTEQGDSAMYLCASSLDGQITHGGYTFGSGTRLTVV.

This rearrangement joins TRBV2 to TRBJ1-1, with a weak D call TRBD1 (6 bases). The CDR3 is made up of 14 amino acids. The germline V gene encodes CDR1 SNHLY and CDR2 FYNNEI. The V and J ends lost 4 bases and 2 bases respectively, with 11 bases between them. CDR3 sequence reads: CASSVEGVNTEAFF. Written as DNA, the CDR3 is TGTGCCAGCAGTGTGGAGGGGGTAAACACTGAAGCTTTCTTT.

This clonotype was recorded a few times. The chain is built from TRBV7-2 and TRBJ2-5; no reliable D call. CDR1 SGHTA and CDR2 FQGNSA come from the germline V gene. This CDR3 is built from 13 residues. V was clipped by 3 bases and J by 7 bases, with 12 bases between them. The chain's CDR3 is CASSLEPEMTQYF. CDR3 DNA sequence: TGTGCCAGCAGCTTGGAGCCTGAAATGACCCAGTACTTC. Using reference TRBV7-2 and TRBJ2-5 for the parts outside the CDR3, the full variable domain is GAGVSQSPSNKVTEKGKDVELRCDPISGHTALYWYRQSLGQGLEFLIYFQGNSAPDKSGLPSDRFSAERTGGSVSTLTIQRTQQEDSAVYLCASSLEPEMTQYFGPGTRLLVL.

This clonotype showed up just a few times. The chain carries TRBV7-9 and TRBJ1-3; no clear D. In germline, CDR1 is SEHNR, CDR2 FQNEAQ (reference sequence). V lost 4 bases, J lost 4 bases, and 17 bases lay in between. The CDR3 runs to 16 residues. Here the CDR3 DNA reads TGTGCCAGCAGCTACGTAAGGGAAATCGTCGGAAACACCATATATTTT. Translated, it gives CASSYVREIVGNTIYF. Using reference TRBV7-9 and TRBJ1-3 for the parts outside the CDR3, the full variable domain is DTGVSQNPRHKITKRGQNVTFRCDPISEHNRLYWYRQTLGQGPEFLTYFQNEAQLEKSRLLSDRFSAERPKGSFSTLEIQRTEQGDSAMYLCASSYVREIVGNTIYFGEGSWLTVV.

The rearrangement links TRBV9 to TRBJ2-1; 13 nucleotides match TRBD2. The CDR3 totals 18 residues. Germline V gene lookup returns CDR1 SGDLS and CDR2 YYNGEE. V was pared by 0 bases and J by 3 bases, with 6 bases of the junction left unmatched. CDR3 in amino acids: CASSVGRGLAGNYNEQFF. In DNA, the CDR3 is TGTGCCAGCAGCGTAGGCAGGGGACTAGCGGGGAACTACAATGAGCAGTTCTTC.

The chain combines TRBV3-1 with TRBJ2-5; no clear D. Trimming removed 4 bases from V and 1 base from J, with 16 bases in between. The length of the CDR3 is 16 residues. The V gene's germline CDR1 is LGHDT and CDR2 YNNKEL (reference sequence). CDR3 bases: TGTGCCAGCAGCCCGATGGCAGGAGCAGCCCAAGAGACCCAGTACTTC. It codes for CASSPMAGAAQETQYF.

This chain links TRBV28 with TRBJ1-2; a possible D gene is TRBD1 (5 bases). CDR1 and CDR2 from the germline V gene are MDHEN and SYDVKM. V was shortened by 5 bases and J by 4 bases, with 14 bases between the two germline ends. There are 14 residues in the CDR3. In DNA, the CDR3 is TGTGCCAGCAGTCCCGGCGGGGCGGGCTATGGCTACACCTTC. As protein: CASSPGGAGYGYTF.

This clonotype was recorded many times. V gene TRBV5-1 combines with J gene TRBJ2-5; 10 bases are shared with TRBD1. The CDR3 totals 14 residues. CDR1 and CDR2 (germline): SGHRS, YFSETQ. V trimming: 4 bases; J trimming: 5 bases; junction bases outside the gene matches: 5. Here the CDR3 reads CASSRTGGVETQYF. The CDR3 DNA reads TGCGCCAGCAGCAGGACAGGGGGGGTGGAGACCCAGTACTTC.

The V and J genes are TRBV11-2 and TRBJ2-3; D perhaps matches TRBD2 (6 bases). Per germline, CDR1 SGHAT and CDR2 FQNNGV. This CDR3 contains 13 residues. V was clipped by 6 bases and J by 7 bases, with 14 bases between them. The CDR3 is CASRIYGGNTQYF. The CDR3 DNA sequence: TGTGCCAGCAGAATCTACGGAGGGAATACGCAGTATTTT.

The V gene is TRBV21-1, the J gene TRBJ2-7; TRBD1 is taken as the D call from the table, unchecked against the DNA. TRBV21-1 is assigned pseudogene status. The CDR3 runs 15 residues. CDR3 coding DNA: TGTGCCAGCAGCAGAGTCCACAGGGAGCGCGGGGAGCAGTACTTC. Translating gives CASSRVHRERGEQYF.

This clonotype was observed a handful of times. The chain employs TRBV29-1 and TRBJ2-7, with 7 bases that match TRBD2. Per the germline V gene, CDR1 is SQVTM and CDR2 is ANQGSEA. With V trimmed by 4 bases and J by 0 bases, 3 bases remained unmatched. CDR3 length: 13 amino acids. CDR3 sequence: CSVVGTTSYEQYF. In DNA, the CDR3 is TGCAGCGTTGTCGGGACTACCTCCTACGAGCAGTACTTC.

CDR3 protein: CASSQSRVVTEKLFF. The CDR3 bases are TGTGCCAGCAGCCAATCCCGGGTGGTGACCGAAAAACTGTTTTTT. J is TRBJ1-4 and V is TRBV16; D ambiguous. From germline, CDR1 is KGHSY and CDR2 FQNENV. V was clipped by 0 bases and J by 8 bases, with 13 bases between them. This CDR3 contains 15 residues. Using reference TRBV16 and TRBJ1-4 for the parts outside the CDR3, the full variable domain is GEEVAQTPKHLVRGEGQKAKLYCAPIKGHSYVFWYQQVLKNEFKFLISFQNENVFDETGMPKERFSAKCLPNSPCSLEIQATKLEDSAVYFCASSQSRVVTEKLFFGSGTQLSVL.

This clonotype was detected only a few times. The chain carries TRBV18 and TRBJ2-3; D ambiguous. Looked up from germline, CDR1 is KGHSH and CDR2 is LQKENI. The CDR3 sequence is 13 residues long. Trimming took off 6 bases at V and 3 bases at J, with 10 bases between the two ends. In DNA form, the CDR3 reads TGTGCCAGCTCCGTCCGGCGGACAGATACGCAGTATTTT. This encodes CASSVRRTDTQYF. Combining the CDR3 with reference TRBV18 and TRBJ2-3 gives the whole variable domain NAGVMQNPRHLVRRRGQEARLRCSPMKGHSHVYWYRQLPEEGLKFMVYLQKENIIDESGMPKERFSAEFPKEGPSILRIQQVVRGDSAAYFCASSVRRTDTQYFGPGTRLTVL.

The chain links TRBV10-3 to TRBJ2-1; D not certain. CDR3 length equals 13 residues. Between the trimmed V and J ends, which lost 11 bases and 4 bases, there was a span of 15 bases. CDR1 is ENHRY and CDR2 is SYGVKD in the germline V gene. The CDR3 is CAFSRAVYNEQFF. CDR3 DNA sequence: TGTGCCTTCTCAAGGGCGGTATACAATGAGCAGTTCTTC.

This clonotype was picked up a small number of times. The chain has TRBV5-1 and TRBJ2-7; D tentatively fits TRBD1 or TRBD2 (5 bases each). Germline-derived CDR1 and CDR2 are SGHRS and YFSETQ. This CDR3 has 15 residues. The V and J ends lost 1 base and 1 base respectively, with 12 bases between them. The CDR3 DNA reads TGCGCCAGCAGCTTGTTCCCAGGGACGTCCTACGAGCAGTACTTC. It is translated as CASSLFPGTSYEQYF.

This clonotype was observed a handful of times. The chain combines TRBV12-3 or TRBV12-4 with TRBJ1-5; D is unresolved. Trimming left V 6 bases short and J 6 bases short, with 12 bases between. The CDR3 consists of 13 residues. CDR3 nucleotides: TGTGCCAGCAGCGTTATGGCGAGTCAGCCCCAGCATTTT. Translating gives CASSVMASQPQHF.

The CDR3 region has the DNA TGTGCCAGCAGCCAAGAGACAGGGTTTGGTGGCTACACCTTC. This translates into CASSQETGFGGYTF. This rearrangement joins TRBV14 to TRBJ1-2, with 7 bases matching TRBD1. Germline CDR1 is SGHDN and CDR2 is FVKESK. Trimming cost V 0 bases and J 7 bases; bases outside gene matches: 5. The CDR3 totals 14 residues.